The 29 T cell receptor beta chains below were found in one sample sequenced in a study of blood T cell repertoires in COVID-19. Libraries were prepared by immunoSEQ multiplex PCR; TCRdb keeps only in-frame clonotypes and omits some of them. Here the sample spans tens of thousands of clones, around nine tenths being singletons. Material for sequencing was peripheral blood. These receptors were taken from a woman of 80 years or more with acute or convalescent COVID-19.

This clone occurred once. The chain is built from TRBV7-8 and TRBJ2-2, with 10 bases matching TRBD2. CDR1 is SGHVS, CDR2 FQNEAQ, per germline. This CDR3 comprises 15 residues. The V and J ends lost 4 bases and 7 bases, in that order; junction bases with no gene match: 6. The CDR3 protein is CASSSSGGAGGELFF. The CDR3 region has the DNA TGTGCCAGCAGCTCGAGCGGGGGGGCCGGCGGGGAGCTGTTTTTT.

This clone was counted once. The CDR3 sequence is CASSLDRGANYGYTF. The CDR3 DNA reads as TGTGCCAGTAGCCTCGACAGGGGAGCTAACTATGGCTACACCTTC. The gene calls are TRBV19 and TRBJ1-2; TRBD1 matches 8 bases. J was trimmed by 0 bases and V by 6 bases; bases with no gene match: 6. In germline, CDR1 is LNHDA, CDR2 SQIVND (reference sequence). This CDR3 comprises 15 residues.

This clone was recorded only once. V usage is TRBV12-3 or TRBV12-4 and J usage is TRBJ2-3, with TRBD1 matching over 7 bases. Trimming took 5 bases from V and 5 from J; bases not matched to a gene: 4. This CDR3 has 13 residues. The CDR3 nucleotides are TGTGCCAGCAGTAAGGGGGCGAAAGATACGCAGTATTTT. It is translated as CASSKGAKDTQYF.

V gene TRBV19 combines with J gene TRBJ1-1, with 7 bases fitting TRBD1. Germline CDR1 LNHDA, CDR2 SQIVND (reference sequence). V shed 3 bases and J 5 bases; nucleotides not matched to a gene: 12. The CDR3 runs 16 residues. The DNA for the CDR3 is TGTGCCAGTAGTATTCGGAACAGGGGAATAGGGACTGAAGCTTTCTTT. It encodes CASSIRNRGIGTEAFF.

The chain joins TRBV7-3 to TRBJ2-5, with D perhaps matching TRBD1 (6 bases). Germline CDR1 SGHTA, CDR2 FQGTGA. V was cut by 5 bases and J by 4 bases, with 11 bases left in between. CDR3 length equals 13 residues. CDR3 residues: CASSPGAGETQYF. The CDR3 nucleotides read TGTGCCAGCAGCCCAGGGGCAGGAGAGACCCAGTACTTC. Together with reference TRBV7-3 and TRBJ2-5, the CDR3 gives the full variable domain: GAGVSQTPSNKVTEKGKYVELRCDPISGHTALYWYRQSLGQGPEFLIYFQGTGAADDSGLPNDRFFAVRPEGSVSTLKIQRTERGDSAVYLCASSPGAGETQYFGPGTRLLVL.

The gene calls are TRBV11-2 and TRBJ2-3; 11 bases map to TRBD2. V gave up 1 base and J gave up 6 bases; unmatched junction bases: 9. Germline CDR1 SGHAT, CDR2 FQNNGV. This CDR3 is 17 amino acids long. The CDR3 sequence: CASSLGVSGRAGDTQYF. As DNA, the CDR3 is TGTGCCAGCAGCTTAGGGGTTAGCGGGAGGGCTGGGGATACGCAGTATTTT.

This clone was picked up a small number of times. The rearrangement joins TRBV30 to TRBJ1-5; the D is unclear. The V end was cut by 3 bases, the J end by 1 base, with 4 bases between. The CDR3 extends over 12 amino acids. Looked up from germline, CDR1 is GTSNPN and CDR2 is SVGIG (reference sequence). This CDR3 is CAWSGSNQPQHF. The CDR3 DNA reads TGTGCCTGGAGCGGGAGCAATCAGCCCCAGCATTTT.

The rearrangement uses TRBV6-6 and TRBJ1-3; D ambiguous. The CDR3 runs to 14 residues. V was clipped by 4 bases and J by 4 bases, with 11 bases between them. Per the germline V gene, CDR1 is MNHNY and CDR2 is SVGAGI (reference sequence). DNA of the CDR3: TGTGCCAGCAGTTCGGGTTCCACCGGAAACACCATATATTTT. Translated, it gives CASSSGSTGNTIYF.

The chain joins TRBV7-3 to TRBJ1-6; no clear D. Germline loops: CDR1 SGHTA, CDR2 FQGTGA. CDR3 size: 16 residues. V lost 2 bases and J lost 6, with 14 bases in between. The DNA of the CDR3 is TGTGCCAGCAGCTTATCGGCGGGCTTGGGTAATTCACCCCTCCACTTT. This gives the protein CASSLSAGLGNSPLHF.

The rearrangement links TRBV9 to TRBJ1-1; no clear D. Germline V CDR1 and CDR2: SGDLS, YYNGEE. CDR3 length: 14 residues. V was clipped by 4 bases and J by 5 bases, with 15 bases between them. DNA of the CDR3: TGTGCCAGCAGCTCCTTCCCGGGAAAGACTGAAGCTTTCTTT. Translation: CASSSFPGKTEAFF.

The chain combines TRBV7-2 with TRBJ1-2, with 7 bases aligning to TRBD1. J was trimmed by 2 bases and V by 6 bases; bases with no gene match: 9. The germline V gene encodes CDR1 SGHTA and CDR2 FQGNSA. This CDR3 has 15 residues. This CDR3 is CASRKRDSWNYGYTF. CDR3 DNA sequence: TGTGCCAGCAGGAAAAGGGACAGTTGGAACTATGGCTACACCTTC.

V and J are TRBV11-2 and TRBJ1-1, with unresolved D. Trimming removed 3 bases from V and 0 bases from J, with 17 bases in between. Germline CDR1 SGHAT, CDR2 FQNNGV. The CDR3 length is 17 residues. The CDR3 reads CASSLRPSVTLNTEAFF. CDR3 nucleotide sequence: TGTGCCAGCAGCTTGCGGCCCTCGGTTACCTTGAACACTGAAGCTTTCTTT.

This clone was recorded a few times. As DNA, the CDR3 is TGTGCCAGTACGATGGGACAGGGCACAGATACGCAGTATTTT. Translated, it gives CASTMGQGTDTQYF. The chain is built from TRBV19 and TRBJ2-3; TRBD1 aligns across 8 bases. Losses at the gene ends were 7 bases for V and 1 base for J; bases not matched to a gene: 4. CDR1 and CDR2 (germline): LNHDA, SQIVND (reference sequence). The CDR3 is 14 residues long.

The V and J genes are TRBV5-1 and TRBJ1-6, with 11 bases that match TRBD1. Trimming removed 4 bases from V and 9 bases from J; junction bases left unmatched: 15. The CDR3 loop spans 18 amino acids. Germline V gene sequence: CDR1 SGHRS, CDR2 YFSETQ. The CDR3: CASSRTGGDRSSLSPLHF. The CDR3 DNA reads TGCGCCAGCAGCCGGACAGGGGGCGACCGGAGTAGTCTTTCACCCCTCCACTTT.

Here the CDR3 DNA reads TGCGCCAGCAGCTTGGTACAGGGCTTAGGCCAAGAGACCCAGTACTTC. Translated, it gives CASSLVQGLGQETQYF. This chain connects TRBV5-1 to TRBJ2-5; D possibly corresponds to TRBD1 (6 bases). Germline V lookup: CDR1 SGHRS, CDR2 YFSETQ. The CDR3 is 16 residues long. The V end was cut by 0 bases, the J end by 1 base, with 13 bases between.

With respect to this clone: An end of the junction does not agree with germline; a read error may underlie this. The CDR3 sequence is CASSQTEPGDF. The DNA for the CDR3 is TGTGCCAGCAGTCAGACAGAACCGGGAGACTTC. The J gene is TRBJ2-5, the V gene TRBV2; TRBD2 is a possible D gene (6 bases). The CDR3 has 11 amino acids. Germline V CDR1 and CDR2: SNHLY, FYNNEI.

This chain connects TRBV6-5 to TRBJ1-2; the match to TRBD1 covers 9 bases. The length of the CDR3 is 15 residues. V was pared by 5 bases and J by 6 bases, with 10 bases of the junction left unmatched. Germline-derived CDR1 and CDR2 are MNHEY and SVGAGI. CDR3 sequence: CASSPPRDREDGYTF. The DNA of the CDR3 is TGTGCCAGCAGTCCCCCCCGGGACAGGGAGGATGGCTACACCTTC.

The V gene is TRBV7-2, the J gene TRBJ2-2; D is undetermined. Germline-derived CDR1 and CDR2 are SGHTA and FQGNSA. The CDR3 loop spans 13 amino acids. The ends were cut back, 2 bases at V and 7 bases at J, with 8 bases in the middle. CDR3 sequence: CASSLKVDGELFF. CDR3 DNA: TGTGCCAGCAGCTTAAAAGTAGACGGGGAGCTGTTTTTT.

This clone showed up just once. This chain uses TRBV3-1 (or the pseudogene TRBV3-2) with TRBJ2-3, with 12 bases matching TRBD2. The CDR3 loop spans 18 amino acids. The J segment lost 2 bases and the V segment lost 4 bases, leaving 10 bases of the junction unmatched. CDR1 and CDR2 from the germline V gene are LGHDT and YNNKEL (reference sequence). The CDR3 DNA reads TGTGCCAGCAGCCCTCCCGGACTAGCGGGACCCTACACAGATACGCAGTATTTT. Its protein is CASSPPGLAGPYTDTQYF.

This sequence joins TRBV6-4 and TRBJ2-3; 14 bases are a match to TRBD2. V trimming: 4 bases; J trimming: 5 bases; junction bases outside the gene matches: 2. Per the germline V gene, CDR1 is MRHNA and CDR2 is SNTAGT. CDR3 length: 15 residues. The CDR3 sequence: CASSVGTSGRDTQYF. The DNA for the CDR3 is TGTGCCAGCAGTGTCGGGACTAGCGGGAGAGATACGCAGTATTTT.

This chain joins TRBV3-1 (or the pseudogene TRBV3-2) and TRBJ2-2, with 7 bases that match TRBD2. Germline V CDR1 and CDR2: LGHDT, YNNKEL (reference sequence). The CDR3 runs to 17 residues. V gave up 1 base and J gave up 6 bases; unmatched junction bases: 11. CDR3 in amino acids: CASSQGGGAIPAGELFF. The CDR3 DNA reads as TGTGCCAGCAGCCAAGGGGGAGGGGCGATCCCGGCCGGGGAGCTGTTTTTT.

The V and J genes are TRBV6-2 or TRBV6-3 and TRBJ2-7; 11 nucleotides line up with TRBD2. The germline gives CDR1 MNHEY, CDR2 SVGEGT. The J segment lost 4 bases and the V segment lost 4 bases, leaving 9 bases of the junction unmatched. This CDR3 has 16 amino acids. CDR3 DNA: TGTGCCAGCAGTTGGGGACTAGCGGATAAGACTTACGAGCAGTACTTC. It translates to CASSWGLADKTYEQYF.

The chain has TRBV5-1 and TRBJ2-7; TRBD1 aligns across 8 bases. The CDR3 is 14 amino acids. CDR1 SGHRS and CDR2 YFSETQ come from the germline V gene. The junction had 9 bases not matched to a gene; V was cut back by 4 bases and J by 6 bases. The chain's CDR3 is CASSNQDRESEQYF. The CDR3, as DNA: TGCGCCAGCAGCAACCAGGACAGGGAATCCGAGCAGTACTTC.

The CDR3 protein is CASSDPGTRLDTGELFF. The CDR3 DNA sequence: TGTGCCAGCAGTGACCCAGGGACTCGACTCGACACCGGGGAGCTGTTTTTT. The J gene is TRBJ2-2, the V gene TRBV6-4; perhaps TRBD2 as D (6 bases). Trimming removed 2 bases from V and 3 bases from J, with 16 bases in between. Germline V gives CDR1 MRHNA, CDR2 SNTAGT. The CDR3 spans 17 residues.

V is TRBV19 and J is TRBJ2-2, with a tentative D call TRBD2 (5 bases). From germline, CDR1 is LNHDA and CDR2 SQIVND (reference sequence). V shed 5 bases and J shed 4 bases, with 11 bases lying between them. CDR3 length: 14 amino acids. The chain's CDR3 is CASSFGSSTGELFF. CDR3 nucleotides: TGTGCCAGTAGTTTTGGGAGCTCCACCGGGGAGCTGTTTTTT.

This sequence joins TRBV29-1 and TRBJ2-2, with 9 positions matching TRBD1. Germline loops: CDR1 SQVTM, CDR2 ANQGSEA. V dropped 4 bases and J dropped 5; count of bases not matched to a gene: 8. The CDR3 consists of 15 residues. The CDR3 spells CSVGRGQGLTGELFF. The CDR3 nucleotides are TGCAGCGTTGGGAGGGGACAGGGCCTTACCGGGGAGCTGTTTTTT.

This chain joins TRBV25-1 and TRBJ2-3, with 10 bases that match TRBD2. This CDR3 has 18 amino acids. Germline values: CDR1 MGHDK, CDR2 SYGVNS. The V gene end was trimmed by 0 bases and the J gene end by 3 bases; junction bases not matched to a gene: 9. CDR3 sequence: CASSEYGSSGRPTDTQYF. The DNA for the CDR3 is TGTGCCAGCAGTGAATATGGGTCTAGCGGGAGACCGACAGATACGCAGTATTTT.

This clone was counted a single time. This chain uses TRBV10-2 with TRBJ2-2; 13 positions agree with TRBD2. The trim removed 4 bases at V and 6 bases at J, leaving 2 bases unmatched. This CDR3 is built from 15 residues. Looked up from germline, CDR1 is WSHSY and CDR2 is SAAADI. CDR3 region: CASSVGLAGPGELFF. CDR3 in DNA: TGCGCCAGCAGTGTGGGACTAGCGGGACCCGGGGAGCTGTTTTTT.

As DNA, the CDR3 is TGTGCCAGCAGCACCCAGGGGGGCAATCAGCCCCAGCATTTT. It yields the protein CASSTQGGNQPQHF. The V call is TRBV7-8, the J call TRBJ1-5, with 7 positions matching TRBD1. CDR1 and CDR2 (germline): SGHVS, FQNEAQ. This CDR3 spans 14 amino acids. Germline trimming cut 5 bases from V and 2 bases from J; bases unmatched to any gene: 3.